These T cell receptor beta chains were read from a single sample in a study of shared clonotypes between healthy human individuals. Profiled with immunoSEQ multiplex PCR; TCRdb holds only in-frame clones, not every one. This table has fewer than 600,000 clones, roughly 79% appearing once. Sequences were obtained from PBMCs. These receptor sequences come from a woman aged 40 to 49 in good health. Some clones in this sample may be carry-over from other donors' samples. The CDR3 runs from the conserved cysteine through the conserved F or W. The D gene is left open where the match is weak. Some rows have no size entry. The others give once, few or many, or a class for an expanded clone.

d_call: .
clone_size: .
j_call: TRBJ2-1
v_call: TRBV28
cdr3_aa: CASSLGGMYNEQFF
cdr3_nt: TGTGCCAGCAGTTTGGGTGGGATGTACAATGAGCAGTTCTTC

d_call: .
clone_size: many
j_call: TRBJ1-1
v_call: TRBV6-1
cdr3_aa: CASSVRNSRMNTEAFF
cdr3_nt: TGTGCCAGCAGTGTAAGGAACAGCCGGATGAACACTGAAGCTTTCTTT

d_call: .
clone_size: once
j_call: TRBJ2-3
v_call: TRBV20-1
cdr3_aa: CSAVQGDTQYF
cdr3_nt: TGCAGTGCTGTCCAGGGGGATACGCAGTATTTT

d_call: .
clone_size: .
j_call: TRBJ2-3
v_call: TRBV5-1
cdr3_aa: CASSFGGASTDTQYF
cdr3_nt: TGCGCCAGCAGCTTTGGGGGAGCTAGCACAGATACGCAGTATTTT

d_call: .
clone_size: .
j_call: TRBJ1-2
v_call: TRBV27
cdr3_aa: CASSSPARGWEGYTF
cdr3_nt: TGTGCCAGCAGTTCCCCGGCCAGGGGTTGGGAGGGCTACACCTTC

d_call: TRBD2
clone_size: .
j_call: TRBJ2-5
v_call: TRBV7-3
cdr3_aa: CASSPGGGETQYF
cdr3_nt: TGTGCCAGCAGCCCCGGGGGAGGGGAGACCCAGTACTTC

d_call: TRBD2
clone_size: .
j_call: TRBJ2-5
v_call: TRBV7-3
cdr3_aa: CASSSLAGGGLETQYF
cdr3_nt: TGTGCCAGCAGCTCGTTAGCGGGAGGGGGCTTAGAGACCCAGTACTTC

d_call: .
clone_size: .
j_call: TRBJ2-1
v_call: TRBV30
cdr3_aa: CAWSRLPRTTSSYNEQFF
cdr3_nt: TGTGCCTGGAGTCGACTGCCTAGGACAACCAGCTCCTACAATGAGCAGTTCTTC

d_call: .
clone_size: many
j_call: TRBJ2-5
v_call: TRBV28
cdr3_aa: CASSVLLGGSQGSRRKNRQTQYF
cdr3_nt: TGTGCCAGCAGCGTCCTTCTGGGAGGGAGTCAGGGGTCTCGTCGTAAGAATAGACAGACCCAGTACTTC

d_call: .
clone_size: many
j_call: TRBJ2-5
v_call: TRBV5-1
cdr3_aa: CASSLLGLQETQYF
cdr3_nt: TGCGCCAGCAGCTTGTTGGGACTGCAAGAGACCCAGTACTTC

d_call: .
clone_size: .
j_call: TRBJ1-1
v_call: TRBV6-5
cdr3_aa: CASSYSRLLNTEAFF
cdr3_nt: TGTGCCAGCAGTTACTCGAGGCTTTTAAACACTGAAGCTTTCTTT

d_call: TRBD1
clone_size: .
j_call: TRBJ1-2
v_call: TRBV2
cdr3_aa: CASSGVGQGYGYTF
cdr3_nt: TGTGCCAGCAGTGGAGTTGGACAGGGGTATGGCTACACCTTC

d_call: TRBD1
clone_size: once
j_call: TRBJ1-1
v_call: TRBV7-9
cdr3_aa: CASSTRTGWRAFF
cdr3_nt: TGTGCCAGCAGCACCAGGACAGGGTGGAGAGCTTTCTTT

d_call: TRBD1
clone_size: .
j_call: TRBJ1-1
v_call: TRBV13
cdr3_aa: CASSLDQGVLNTEAFF
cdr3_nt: TGTGCCAGCAGCTTAGATCAGGGGGTGTTGAACACTGAAGCTTTCTTT

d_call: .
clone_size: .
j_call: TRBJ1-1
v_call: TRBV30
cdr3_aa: CAWRASGTRGLAFF
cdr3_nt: TGTGCCTGGAGGGCTTCAGGGACCCGAGGGCTAGCTTTCTTT

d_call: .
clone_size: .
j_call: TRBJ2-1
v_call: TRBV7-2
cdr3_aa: CASSSGVEQFF
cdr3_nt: TGTGCCAGCAGCTCAGGGGTTGAGCAGTTCTTC

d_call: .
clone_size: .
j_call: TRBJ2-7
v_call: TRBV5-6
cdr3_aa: CASSLYGFPDTYEQYF
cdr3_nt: TGTGCCAGCAGCTTGTATGGTTTCCCTGATACCTACGAGCAGTACTTC

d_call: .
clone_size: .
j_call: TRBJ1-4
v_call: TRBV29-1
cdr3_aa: CSVAREPDATNEKLFF
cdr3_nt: TGCAGCGTGGCACGGGAGCCAGACGCAACTAATGAAAAACTGTTTTTT

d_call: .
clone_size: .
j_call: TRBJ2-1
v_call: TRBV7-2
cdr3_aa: CASSLKETEQFF
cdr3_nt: TGTGCCAGCAGCTTGAAAGAGACTGAGCAGTTCTTC

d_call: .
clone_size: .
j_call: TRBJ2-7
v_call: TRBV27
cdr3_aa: CASSYPDRFSYEQYF
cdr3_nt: TGTGCCAGCAGTTACCCTGACAGGTTCTCCTACGAGCAGTACTTC

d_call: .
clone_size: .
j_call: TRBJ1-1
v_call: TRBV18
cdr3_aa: CASSLRDQNTEAFF
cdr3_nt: TGTGCCAGCTCACTAAGGGATCAGAACACTGAAGCTTTCTTT

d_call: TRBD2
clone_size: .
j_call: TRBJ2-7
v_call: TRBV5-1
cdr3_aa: CASSLAGGPSYEQYF
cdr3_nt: TGCGCCAGCAGCTTAGCGGGAGGGCCGTCCTACGAGCAGTACTTC

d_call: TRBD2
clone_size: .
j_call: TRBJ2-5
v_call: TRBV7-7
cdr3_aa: CASSQSGLGEETQYF
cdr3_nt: TGTGCTAGCAGCCAATCGGGACTAGGGGAAGAGACCCAGTACTTC

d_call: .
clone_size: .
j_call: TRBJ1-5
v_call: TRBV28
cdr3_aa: CASSFIALRPQHF
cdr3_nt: TGTGCCAGCAGTTTCATAGCACTTCGGCCCCAGCATTTT

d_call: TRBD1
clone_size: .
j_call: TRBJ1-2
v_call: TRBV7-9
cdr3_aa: CASSLGSQGVIYGYTF
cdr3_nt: TGTGCCAGCAGCTTAGGGAGTCAGGGGGTTATCTATGGCTACACCTTC

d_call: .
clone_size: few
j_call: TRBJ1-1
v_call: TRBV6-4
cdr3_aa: CASSDSLNTEAFF
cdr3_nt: TGTGCCAGCAGTGACTCATTGAACACTGAAGCTTTCTTT

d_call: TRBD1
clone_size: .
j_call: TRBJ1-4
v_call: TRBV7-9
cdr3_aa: CASSMTGNGEKLFF
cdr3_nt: TGTGCCAGCAGCATGACAGGGAATGGTGAAAAACTGTTTTTT

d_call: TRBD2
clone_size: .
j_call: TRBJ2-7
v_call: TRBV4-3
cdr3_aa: CASSQVAGVGYEQYF
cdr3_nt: TGCGCCAGCAGCCAAGTAGCGGGAGTAGGCTACGAGCAGTACTTC

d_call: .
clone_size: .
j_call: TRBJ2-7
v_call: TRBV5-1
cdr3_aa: CASKADGSGSSEQYF
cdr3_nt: TGCGCCAGCAAGGCTGACGGGAGTGGGTCCTCCGAGCAGTATTTC

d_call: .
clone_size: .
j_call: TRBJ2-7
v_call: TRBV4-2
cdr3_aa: CASSPSRDHYEQYF
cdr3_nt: TGTGCCAGCAGCCCGTCCAGGGACCACTACGAGCAGTACTTC

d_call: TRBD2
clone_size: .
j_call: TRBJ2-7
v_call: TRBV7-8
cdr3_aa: CASSPTGLAFFYEQYF
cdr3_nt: TGTGCCAGCAGCCCCACGGGACTAGCGTTCTTCTACGAGCAGTACTTC

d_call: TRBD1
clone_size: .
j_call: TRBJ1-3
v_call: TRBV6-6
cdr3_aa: CASRQGSSSGNTIYF
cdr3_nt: TGTGCCAGCAGACAGGGGTCGAGCTCTGGAAACACCATATATTTT

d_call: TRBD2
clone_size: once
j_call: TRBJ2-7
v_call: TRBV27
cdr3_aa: CASRLAGALPTYEQYF
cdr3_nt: TGTGCCAGCAGACTAGCGGGAGCCCTCCCGACCTACGAGCAGTACTTC

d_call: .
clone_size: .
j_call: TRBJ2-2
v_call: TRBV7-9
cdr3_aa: CALLGHNTGELFF
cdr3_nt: TGTGCCTTGCTTGGACACAACACCGGGGAGCTGTTTTTT

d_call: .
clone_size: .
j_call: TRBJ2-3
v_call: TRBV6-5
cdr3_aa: CASSYSGGPITDTQYF
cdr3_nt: TGTGCCAGCAGTTACTCGGGCGGGCCCATCACAGATACGCAGTATTTT

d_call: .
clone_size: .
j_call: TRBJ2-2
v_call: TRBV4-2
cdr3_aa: CASSQDRQVNTGELFF
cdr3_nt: TGTGCCAGCAGCCAAGATAGACAGGTGAACACCGGGGAGCTGTTTTTT

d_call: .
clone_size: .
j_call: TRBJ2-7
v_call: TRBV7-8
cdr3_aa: CASSLEVYQSSGYEQYF
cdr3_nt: TGTGCCAGCAGCTTAGAGGTTTACCAGTCCTCGGGGTACGAGCAGTACTTC

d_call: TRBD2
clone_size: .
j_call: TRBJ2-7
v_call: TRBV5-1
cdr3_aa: CASSFSGTSSYEQYF
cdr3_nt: TGCGCCAGCAGCTTTAGCGGGACGAGCTCCTACGAGCAGTACTTC

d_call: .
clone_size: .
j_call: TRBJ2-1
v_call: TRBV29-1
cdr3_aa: CSVTGLIGSSYNEQFF
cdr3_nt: TGCAGCGTTACCGGACTGATTGGTTCCTCCTACAATGAGCAGTTCTTC

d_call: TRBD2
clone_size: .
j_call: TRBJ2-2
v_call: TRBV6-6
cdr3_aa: CASNPSGRGAGELFF
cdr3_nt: TGTGCCAGCAACCCTAGCGGGAGAGGGGCCGGGGAGCTGTTTTTT

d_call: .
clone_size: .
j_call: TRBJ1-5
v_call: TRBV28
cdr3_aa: CASSPLPGQPQHF
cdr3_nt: TGTGCCAGCAGCCCTCTCCCGGGTCAGCCCCAGCATTTT